These T cell receptor beta chains were read from a single sample in a study of T cells expressing NK-cell markers. TCRdb reanalyzed the 5' RACE reads, giving one entry per CDR3 protein sequence and no DNA. Recorded here are 300,000 or so distinct CDR3 sequences; the top ten clones represent more than 3.5%. Sequenced: blood T cells: a sorted CD56 or NKG2C T cell subset, CD4+ or CD8+ T cells, or bulk PBMC T cells (not recorded which). Receptors originate from a woman aged 18 to 75 in good health. CDR3s include the opening cysteine and the closing phenylalanine or tryptophan. The order of the fields is V gene, J gene, CDR3 protein.

TRBV9	TRBJ2-1	CASSVAGQQGNEQFF
TRBV19	TRBJ1-1	CASSTGQVFTEAFF
TRBV4-3	TRBJ2-1	CASSHLAGSSYNEQFF
TRBV20-1	TRBJ1-2	CSARNRGLSSGYGYTF
TRBV6-1	TRBJ2-7	CASTGQGGYEQYF
TRBV5-1	TRBJ2-3	CASSIRGGQPGGTDTQYF
TRBV5-1	TRBJ2-1	CASSLGDRVGNEQFF
TRBV7-2	TRBJ2-5	CASSEYQETQYF
TRBV12-3/TRBV12-4	TRBJ1-5	CASSLGTGGHHQPQHF
TRBV10-3	TRBJ2-7	CAISERLAGSYEQYF
TRBV29-1	TRBJ2-3	CSVGTSGDPTDTQYF
TRBV12-3/TRBV12-4	TRBJ1-4	CASSFQGAKEKLFF
TRBV27	TRBJ2-2	CASSFSSLGTGELFF
TRBV7-9	TRBJ1-5	CASSLRADQGNQPQHF
TRBV7-2	TRBJ2-5	CASRRGNQGTQYF
TRBV12-3/TRBV12-4	TRBJ2-1	CASSLSGDYNEQFF
TRBV20-1	TRBJ2-1	CSARAREGNSYNEQFF
TRBV5-1	TRBJ2-1	CASSLISGEYNEQFF
TRBV10-1	TRBJ1-1	CASSESFVLEAFF
TRBV18	TRBJ1-4	CASSQGTAATNEKLFF
TRBV6-1	TRBJ2-1	CASSPPWAGGYNEQFF
TRBV5-6	TRBJ2-3	CASSLLGDSNTDTQYF
TRBV20-1	TRBJ2-5	CSAHSVMDRQETQYF